These T cell receptor beta chains were read from a single sample in a study of early stage breast cancer tumors. TCRdb keeps only in-frame clones here, not all; method: immunoSEQ multiplex PCR. Counted here are 50,000 to 75,000 clones, about 80% occurring once; the ten biggest clones make up roughly 3.4%. The sample consisted of blood. The source of these receptors is a person between 30 and 45 years old with breast cancer. The CDR3 runs from the conserved cysteine through the conserved F or W. D genes are given only for firm matches. The listing skips clone size in some rows; elsewhere it reads once, few, many or a size class.

J	V	size	D	CDR3	DNA
TRBJ1-2	TRBV4-1	.	.	CASSQAQQGYGYTF	TGCGCCAGCAGCCAAGCTCAACAGGGCTATGGCTACACCTTC
TRBJ2-7	TRBV5-1	.	TRBD2	CASSLSLSGTHSYEQYF	TGCGCCAGCAGCTTGTCACTAAGCGGGACCCACTCCTACGAGCAGTACTTC
TRBJ2-5	TRBV6-1	few	.	CASSAHLCSLDQETQYF	TGTGCCAGCAGTGCCCACCTTTGTAGCTTAGACCAAGAGACCCAGTACTTC
TRBJ2-1	TRBV10-3	.	TRBD2	CAISGRTRGNEQFF	TGTGCCATCAGTGGAAGGACTAGAGGAAATGAGCAGTTCTTC
TRBJ2-7	TRBV7-9	.	TRBD1	CASSSYRDRASYEQYF	TGTGCCAGCAGCTCCTACCGGGACAGGGCGTCCTACGAGCAGTACTTC
TRBJ2-5	TRBV23-1	.	.	CASSPSGTLGGETQYF	TGCGCCAGCAGTCCCTCTGGGACCCTAGGTGGGGAGACCCAGTACTTC
TRBJ1-2	TRBV30	.	.	CAWRGSNYGYTF	TGTGCCTGGAGGGGCAGTAACTATGGCTACACCTTC
TRBJ1-4	TRBV19	.	TRBD1	CASSEQGQGINEKLFF	TGTGCCAGTAGTGAACAGGGACAGGGTATTAATGAAAAACTGTTTTTT
TRBJ1-2	TRBV25-1	.	.	CASSTLGEFINYGYTF	TGTGCCAGCAGTACACTTGGGGAGTTTATAAACTATGGCTACACCTTC
TRBJ1-4	TRBV18	.	.	CASSPYPGTGSPSTNEKLFF	TGTGCCAGCTCACCATACCCAGGGACCGGATCCCCGTCAACTAATGAAAAACTGTTTTTT
TRBJ2-7	TRBV11-2	.	.	CASSLRGPYEQYF	TGTGCCAGCAGCCTCAGGGGACCCTACGAGCAGTACTTC
TRBJ2-7	TRBV19	medium-sized	.	CASHARGLHYEQYF	TGTGCCAGCCACGCCCGGGGGCTTCACTACGAGCAGTACTTC
TRBJ2-2	TRBV10-1	.	.	CASSDTNTGELFF	TGCGCCAGCAGTGACACGAACACCGGGGAGCTGTTTTTT
TRBJ2-3	TRBV6-5	few	.	CASSLLGGEGTQYF	TGTGCCAGCAGCCTTTTAGGAGGGGAAGGTACGCAGTATTTT
TRBJ2-3	TRBV4-2	.	.	CASTKKDGTDTQYF	TGTGCCAGCACCAAGAAGGACGGCACAGATACGCAGTATTTT
TRBJ2-7	TRBV6-5	.	.	CASRDSRGLYEQYF	TGTGCCAGCAGAGACTCCAGGGGACTCTACGAGCAGTACTTC
TRBJ2-5	TRBV9	.	.	CASSVAGGSGETQYF	TGTGCCAGCAGCGTAGCTGGGGGGTCGGGGGAGACCCAGTACTTC
TRBJ2-1	TRBV6-1	.	TRBD2	CASSEELRLAGNNEQFF	TGTGCCAGCAGTGAAGAACTGCGGCTAGCGGGAAACAATGAGCAGTTCTTC
TRBJ1-1	TRBV30	.	.	CAWDGNTEAFF	TGTGCCTGGGACGGGAACACTGAAGCTTTCTTT
TRBJ1-5	TRBV28	.	.	CETVRAFNQPQHF	TGTGAAACGGTAAGAGCTTTCAATCAGCCCCAGCATTTT
TRBJ2-2	TRBV7-2	few	TRBD2	CASSSPLAGGPSEMFF	TGTGCCAGCAGCTCCCCTCTAGCGGGAGGCCCCTCCGAGATGTTTTTT
TRBJ2-3	TRBV30	.	.	CAWSLGQRFPDTQYF	TGTGCCTGGAGTCTTGGGCAGAGGTTCCCAGATACGCAGTATTTT
TRBJ2-7	TRBV29-1	.	TRBD2	CSVQLAGGAYEQYF	TGCAGCGTCCAACTAGCGGGAGGTGCCTACGAGCAGTACTTC
TRBJ1-2	TRBV27	.	TRBD1	CASRGQGADGYTF	TGTGCCAGCAGGGGGCAGGGGGCGGATGGCTACACCTTC
TRBJ1-4	TRBV9	.	.	CAPVGANEKLFF	TGTGCCCCTGTGGGAGCTAATGAAAAACTGTTTTTT
TRBJ2-1	TRBV5-1	once	.	CASSLVGDEQFF	TGCGCCAGCAGCTTGGTGGGGGATGAGCAGTTCTTC
TRBJ1-1	TRBV27	.	.	CASSLSGGTEAFF	TGTGCCAGCAGTTTATCCGGCGGGACTGAAGCTTTCTTT
TRBJ2-7	TRBV7-2	few	TRBD2	CASSPRTSGGLYEQYF	TGTGCCAGCAGCCCCCGGACTAGCGGGGGCCTTTACGAGCAGTACTTC
TRBJ1-4	TRBV5-1	.	TRBD1	CASSLDGTGQLNEKLFF	TGCGCCAGCAGCTTGGATGGGACGGGACAGCTAAATGAAAAACTGTTTTTT
TRBJ2-7	TRBV18	.	TRBD1	CASFPGTGTYEQYF	TGTGCCAGCTTTCCCGGGACAGGTACCTACGAGCAGTACTTC
TRBJ2-3	TRBV6-5	.	TRBD2	CASRGVAGGTDTQYF	TGTGCCAGCAGGGGGGTAGCGGGAGGCACAGATACGCAGTATTTT
TRBJ2-3	TRBV19	once	TRBD2	CASSIGVMAGGLTDTQYF	TGTGCCAGTAGTATTGGGGTTATGGCGGGAGGTTTAACAGATACGCAGTATTTT